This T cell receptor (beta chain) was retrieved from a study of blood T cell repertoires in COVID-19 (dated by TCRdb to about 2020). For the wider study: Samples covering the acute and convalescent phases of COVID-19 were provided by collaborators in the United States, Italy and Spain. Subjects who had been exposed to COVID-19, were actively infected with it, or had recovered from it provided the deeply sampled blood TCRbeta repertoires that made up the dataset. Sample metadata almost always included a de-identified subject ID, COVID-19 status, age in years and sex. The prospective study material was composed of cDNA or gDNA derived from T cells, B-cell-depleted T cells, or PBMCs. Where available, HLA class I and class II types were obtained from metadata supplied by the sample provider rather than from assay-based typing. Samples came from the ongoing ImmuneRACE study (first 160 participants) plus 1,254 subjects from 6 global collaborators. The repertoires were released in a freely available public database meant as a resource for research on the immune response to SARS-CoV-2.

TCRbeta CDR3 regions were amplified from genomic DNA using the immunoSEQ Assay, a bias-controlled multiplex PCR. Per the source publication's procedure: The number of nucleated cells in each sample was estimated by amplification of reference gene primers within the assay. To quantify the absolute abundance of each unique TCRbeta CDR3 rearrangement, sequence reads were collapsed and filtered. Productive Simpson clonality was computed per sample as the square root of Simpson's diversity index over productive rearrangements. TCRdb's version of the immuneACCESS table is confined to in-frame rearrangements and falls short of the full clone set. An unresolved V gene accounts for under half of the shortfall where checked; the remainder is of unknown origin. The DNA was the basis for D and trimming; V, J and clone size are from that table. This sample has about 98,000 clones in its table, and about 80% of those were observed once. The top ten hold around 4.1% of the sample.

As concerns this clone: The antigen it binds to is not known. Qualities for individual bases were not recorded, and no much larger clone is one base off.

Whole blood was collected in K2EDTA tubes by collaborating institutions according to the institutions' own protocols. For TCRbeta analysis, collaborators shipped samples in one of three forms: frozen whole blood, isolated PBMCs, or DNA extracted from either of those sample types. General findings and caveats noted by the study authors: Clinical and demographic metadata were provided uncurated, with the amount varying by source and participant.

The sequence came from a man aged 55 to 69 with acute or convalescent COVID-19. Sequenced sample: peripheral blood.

The bases are TGTGCCTGGAGTGTATTAGCGGGGGGGAGAGAGACCCAGTACTTC. Its translation reads: CAWSVLAGGRETQYF. The V gene is TRBV30 and the J gene is TRBJ2-5; 11 bases in between match TRBD2. The CDR3 measures 15 amino acids from cysteine to phenylalanine. Just the 45-base CDR3 DNA is kept, in frame starting at base 1. Trimming takes 0 bases off V and 4 bases off J; junction bases not matched to a gene: 4. CDR1 and CDR2, looked up from the germline V gene (reference sequence), are GTSNPN and SVGIG.